This TCR beta chain was captured by sequencing in a study of T cell responses to AZD1222 COVID-19 vaccine. This clone is a singleton in its sample. Its antigen is unknown. TCRdb's copy holds only in-frame clones and misses some; the assay was immunoSEQ multiplex PCR. Among fewer than 150,000 clones listed, over 90% were seen once. Broader study findings: Among vaccine-associated CD4 TCRs, coverage spanned spike, with dominance at 160-218 and 743-854.

This specimen consisted of peripheral blood, obtained on day 0 of AZD1222 vaccination. The clonotype was recovered from an adult in good health.

CDR3 amino acids: CASRRDATLDTIYF. The CDR3 DNA sequence: TGTGCCAGCAGAAGGGACGCGACTTTGGACACCATATATTTT. This chain uses TRBV6-5 with TRBJ1-3, with D perhaps matching TRBD1 (5 bases). This CDR3 comprises 14 residues. The V end lost 6 bases, the J end lost 8 bases, and 17 bases lay between the germline ends. CDR1 is MNHEY, CDR2 SVGAGI, per germline.